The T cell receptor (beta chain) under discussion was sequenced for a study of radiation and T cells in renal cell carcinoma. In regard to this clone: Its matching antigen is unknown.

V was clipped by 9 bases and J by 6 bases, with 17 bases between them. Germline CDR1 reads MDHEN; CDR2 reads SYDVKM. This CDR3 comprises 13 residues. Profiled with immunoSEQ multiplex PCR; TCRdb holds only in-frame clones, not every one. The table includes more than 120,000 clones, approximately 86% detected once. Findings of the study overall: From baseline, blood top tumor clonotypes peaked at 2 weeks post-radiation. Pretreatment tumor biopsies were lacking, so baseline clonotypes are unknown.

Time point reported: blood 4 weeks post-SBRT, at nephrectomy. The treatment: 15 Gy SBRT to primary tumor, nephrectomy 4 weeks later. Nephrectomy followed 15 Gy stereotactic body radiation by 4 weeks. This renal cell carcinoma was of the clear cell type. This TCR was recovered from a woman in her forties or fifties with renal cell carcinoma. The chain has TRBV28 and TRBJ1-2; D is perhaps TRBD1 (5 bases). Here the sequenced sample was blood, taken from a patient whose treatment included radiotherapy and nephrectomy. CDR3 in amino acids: CASKSGARDGYTF. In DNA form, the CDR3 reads TGTGCCAGTAAAAGCGGGGCGAGAGATGGCTACACCTTC.